One sample yielded the 24 T cell receptor beta chains listed below, sequenced in a study of blood T cell repertoires in COVID-19. The data were produced by immunoSEQ multiplex PCR, yet TCRdb's version contains in-frame clones alone and is incomplete. The sample includes hundreds of thousands of clones, 65% to 90% of them seen just once. The sample comprised peripheral blood. These receptors all stem from a man older than 75 with acute or convalescent COVID-19.

The chain links TRBV5-1 to TRBJ2-5, with TRBD1 matching 7 bases. This CDR3 comprises 12 residues. Unmatched junction bases numbered 2, after V lost 0 bases and J lost 9 bases. Germline values: CDR1 SGHRS, CDR2 YFSETQ. The DNA for the CDR3 is TGCGCCAGCAGCTTGGAGGGGGCGTCCCAGTACTTC. Translation gives CASSLEGASQYF.

This clone was found once. The rearrangement links TRBV25-1 to TRBJ2-7, with TRBD1 matching over 8 bases. This CDR3 has 15 residues. The ends lost 5 bases at V and 6 bases at J; junction bases unmatched: 12. CDR1 is MGHDK and CDR2 is SYGVNS in the germline V gene. CDR3 sequence: CASSQLGQVGCEQYV. CDR3 DNA: TGTGCCAGCAGTCAACTGGGACAGGTAGGTTGCGAGCAGTACGTC.

The J gene is TRBJ2-3, the V gene TRBV2; D not resolved. The CDR3 is made up of 11 amino acids. CDR1 and CDR2 (germline): SNHLY, FYNNEI. V lost 7 bases to trimming and J lost 3 bases, with 5 bases between them. The CDR3 region is CASTVTDTQYF. The CDR3 DNA reads TGTGCCAGCACAGTAACAGATACGCAGTATTTT.

The V gene is TRBV14, the J gene TRBJ2-5; 9 bases match TRBD1. This CDR3 region has 15 residues. Germline V gene lookup returns CDR1 SGHDN and CDR2 FVKESK. V was clipped by 4 bases and J by 5 bases; unmatched bases: 8. The CDR3 here is CASSLGQGMKETQYF. CDR3 sequence (DNA): TGTGCCAGCAGCCTGGGACAGGGAATGAAGGAGACCCAGTACTTC.

This chain connects TRBV25-1 to TRBJ1-4, with D perhaps TRBD1 (6 bases). V lost 4 bases to trimming and J lost 5 bases, with 11 bases between them. CDR1 and CDR2 from the germline V gene are MGHDK and SYGVNS. This CDR3 has 14 residues. The CDR3 spells CASSALTGNEKLFF. CDR3 in DNA: TGTGCCAGCAGTGCCCTGACAGGAAATGAAAAACTGTTTTTT.

This chain uses TRBV5-6 with TRBJ2-2; D unclear. This CDR3 has 13 amino acids. Deletions cut 4 bases from V and 2 bases from J, with 6 bases between. The V gene's germline CDR1 is SGHDT and CDR2 YYEEEE. The CDR3 sequence: CASSGPNTGELFF. The CDR3 DNA reads TGTGCCAGCAGCGGCCCTAACACCGGGGAGCTGTTTTTT.

This clone was found once. The chain carries TRBV13 and TRBJ1-1; D not resolved. V was clipped by 5 bases and J by 6 bases, with 13 bases between them. Germline lookup yields CDR1 PRHDT and CDR2 FYEKMQ (reference sequence). The CDR3 spans 13 residues. The DNA of the CDR3 is TGTGCCAGCAGCCCATCGAGGTTGTCTGAAGCTTTCTTT. Translated: CASSPSRLSEAFF.

V and J are TRBV5-1 and TRBJ2-5; TRBD2 matches 11 bases. Trimming removed 4 bases from V and 3 bases from J; junction bases left unmatched: 5. The CDR3 extends over 15 amino acids. The germline gives CDR1 SGHRS, CDR2 YFSETQ. CDR3 DNA: TGCGCCAGCAGCGCGGGACTAGCGGATAAAGAGACCCAGTACTTC. Protein: CASSAGLADKETQYF.

The CDR3 reads CASSQGVYEQYF. Written as DNA, the CDR3 is TGTGCCAGCAGCCAAGGTGTATACGAGCAGTACTTC. V usage is TRBV3-1 (or the pseudogene TRBV3-2) and J usage is TRBJ2-7; the D is unclear. In germline, CDR1 is LGHDT, CDR2 YNNKEL (reference sequence). This CDR3 has 12 residues. V lost 1 base, J lost 4 bases, and 5 bases lay in between.

The V call is TRBV7-2, the J call TRBJ2-3, with TRBD2 identical over 9 bases. Per the germline V gene, CDR1 is SGHTA and CDR2 is FQGNSA. This CDR3 is 18 amino acids long. V lost 5 bases to trimming and J lost 2 bases; unmatched junction nucleotides: 14. The CDR3 region has the DNA TGTGCCAGCAGCAGACAAGGCGGGCTAGCGGGGCTCACAGATACGCAGTATTTT. Residues: CASSRQGGLAGLTDTQYF.

This chain joins TRBV21-1 and TRBJ1-5; the DNA was not compared with TRBD1, the D call given in the table. TRBV21-1 has pseudogene status. The CDR3 runs to 17 residues. This chain's CDR3 is CASSPRVYRGIGQPQHF. CDR3 nucleotide sequence: TGTGCCAGCAGCCCACGGGTATACAGGGGGATCGGTCAGCCCCAGCATTTT.

This clone was seen once. J is TRBJ2-7 and V is TRBV27; 9 bases match TRBD1. Germline-derived CDR1 and CDR2 are MNHEY and SMNVEV (reference sequence). The length of the CDR3 is 14 residues. V lost 6 bases to trimming and J lost 2 bases; unmatched junction nucleotides: 5. The CDR3, as DNA: TGTGCCAGCAGCCCGGGACAGGGTCCCTACGAGCAGTACGTC. Protein product: CASSPGQGPYEQYV.

The chain recombines TRBV7-2 with TRBJ2-7, with D possibly matching TRBD1 (6 bases). This CDR3 region has 14 residues. The germline V gene encodes CDR1 SGHTA and CDR2 FQGNSA. V gave up 4 bases and J gave up 3 bases, with 13 bases separating them. DNA for the CDR3: TGTGCCAGCAGCTCGGGACAACGGAGCTACGAGCAGTACGTC. Translated: CASSSGQRSYEQYV.

This clone was seen only a few times. This rearrangement joins TRBV3-1 (or the pseudogene TRBV3-2) to TRBJ2-1; 14 nucleotides align to TRBD2. Germline V lookup: CDR1 LGHDT, CDR2 YNNKEL (reference sequence). V lost 2 bases to trimming and J lost 5 bases; unmatched junction nucleotides: 8. The CDR3 has 18 amino acids. Here the CDR3 reads CASSQLGLAGARDNEQFF. CDR3 sequence (DNA): TGTGCCAGCAGCCAACTGGGACTAGCGGGGGCCAGAGACAATGAGCAGTTCTTC.

The CDR3 spells CASSPPAGASYEQYF. The CDR3 DNA follows: TGTGCCAGCTCACCACCGGCGGGCGCCTCCTACGAGCAGTACTTC. V gene TRBV18 combines with J gene TRBJ2-7; D is possibly TRBD2 (5 bases). The CDR3 runs 15 residues. Trimming took 0 bases from V and 0 from J, leaving 9 bases between them. Germline lookup yields CDR1 KGHSH and CDR2 LQKENI.

The J gene is TRBJ2-7, the V gene TRBV18; the match to TRBD2 covers 9 bases. Losses at the gene ends were 1 base for V and 6 bases for J; bases not matched to a gene: 7. In germline, CDR1 is KGHSH, CDR2 LQKENI. The CDR3 runs to 15 residues. CDR3 loop: CASSPQREAGGEQYV. In DNA, the CDR3 is TGTGCCAGCTCACCACAGCGGGAGGCCGGAGGCGAGCAGTACGTC.

The J gene is TRBJ1-5, the V gene TRBV19, with D possibly matching TRBD1 (6 bases). CDR3 size: 13 residues. Trimming cost V 6 bases and J 9 bases, with 15 bases left between them. The germline gives CDR1 LNHDA, CDR2 SQIVND (reference sequence). The CDR3 DNA sequence: TGTGCCAGTAGGGGGCCAGGGGCTACGCCCCAGCATTTT. It yields the protein CASRGPGATPQHF.

The chain is built from TRBV10-3 and TRBJ2-3, with a tentative D call TRBD2 (6 bases). CDR1 is ENHRY and CDR2 is SYGVKD in the germline V gene. The V end lost 11 bases, the J end lost 0 bases, and 12 bases lay between the germline ends. The CDR3 has 13 amino acids. The CDR3 DNA reads as TGTGCCGTCGGGGGAGGTAGCACAGATACGCAGTATTTT. This codes for CAVGGGSTDTQYF.

This clone has more than one count but fewer than ten. This sequence joins TRBV3-1 (or the pseudogene TRBV3-2) and TRBJ2-2, with D maybe TRBD1 (5 bases). V lost 4 bases and J 4 bases, leaving 16 bases between the germline ends. In germline, CDR1 is LGHDT, CDR2 YNNKEL (reference sequence). The CDR3 runs to 16 residues. CDR3 residues: CASSPHVAGRTGELFF. In nucleotides, the CDR3 is TGTGCCAGCAGCCCCCACGTGGCAGGGCGCACCGGGGAGCTGTTTTTT.

The chain carries TRBV28 and TRBJ1-5; 10 positions match TRBD1. CDR3 length equals 15 residues. The germline CDR1 and CDR2 sequences are MDHEN and SYDVKM. V gave up 6 bases and J gave up 2 bases; unmatched junction bases: 4. The CDR3 DNA reads as TGTGCCAGCAGACCCGGGACAGGGGGCAATCAGCCCCAGCATTTT. Protein: CASRPGTGGNQPQHF.

CDR3 bases: TGTGCCAGCAGTCTTACTAGCGGGAGCACAGATACGCAGTATTTT. Its translation: CASSLTSGSTDTQYF. The chain links TRBV6-4 to TRBJ2-3, with 9 bases that match TRBD2. V dropped 5 bases and J dropped 0; count of bases not matched to a gene: 3. Germline V gene data show CDR1 as MRHNA and CDR2 as SNTAGT. The CDR3 contains 15 residues.

The V call is TRBV7-8, the J call TRBJ2-1; TRBD2 might be the D (6 bases). V was shortened by 5 bases and J by 4 bases, with 18 bases between the two germline ends. Germline V gene data show CDR1 as SGHVS and CDR2 as FQNEAQ. The CDR3 runs to 16 residues. In DNA, the CDR3 is TGTGCCAGCAGCCGTCGTGGGGGAGGTGGTTACAATGAGCAGTTCTTC. Translation gives CASSRRGGGGYNEQFF.

The chain links TRBV7-9 to TRBJ1-4; D remains unclear. CDR3 length: 12 amino acids. V lost 1 base and J lost 8, with 5 bases in between. Germline V gives CDR1 SEHNR, CDR2 FQNEAQ (reference sequence). For the CDR3, the DNA is TGTGCCAGCAGCTTAGGGGAGGAAAAACTGTTTTTT. Translating gives CASSLGEEKLFF.

The rearrangement uses TRBV7-8 and TRBJ2-7, with TRBD1 matching over 7 bases. The CDR3 has 14 residues. J was trimmed by 1 base and V by 2 bases; bases with no gene match: 2. CDR1 is SGHVS, CDR2 FQNEAQ, per germline. CDR3 DNA sequence: TGTGCCAGCAGCTTACGGACAGGTTCCTACGAGCAGTACTTC. Amino acid sequence: CASSLRTGSYEQYF. The whole variable domain, remainder taken from reference TRBV7-8 and TRBJ2-7, is GAGVSQSPRYKVAKRGQDVALRCDPISGHVSLFWYQQALGQGPEFLTYFQNEAQLDKSGLPSDRFFAERPEGSVSTLKIQRTQQEDSAVYLCASSLRTGSYEQYFGPGTRLTVT.